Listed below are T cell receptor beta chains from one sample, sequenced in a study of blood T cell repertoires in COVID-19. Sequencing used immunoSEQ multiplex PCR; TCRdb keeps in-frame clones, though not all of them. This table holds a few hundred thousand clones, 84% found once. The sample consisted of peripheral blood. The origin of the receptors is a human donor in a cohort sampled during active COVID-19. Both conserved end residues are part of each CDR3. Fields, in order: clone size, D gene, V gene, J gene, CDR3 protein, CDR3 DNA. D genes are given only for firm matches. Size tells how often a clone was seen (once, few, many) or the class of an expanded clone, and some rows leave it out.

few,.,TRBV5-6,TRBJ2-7,CASRRVGAVQYF,TGTGCCAGCCGCCGGGTGGGTGCAGTGCAGTACTTC
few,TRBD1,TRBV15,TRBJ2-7,CATSRARGQGYEQYF,TGTGCCACCAGCAGGGCTCGAGGACAGGGCTACGAGCAGTACTTC
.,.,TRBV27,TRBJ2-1,CASSLSSRGQFHSPNNEQFF,TGTGCCAGCAGTTTATCGTCCCGGGGACAATTCCATAGCCCTAACAATGAGCAGTTCTTC
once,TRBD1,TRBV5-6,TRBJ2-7,CASSSTGTAYEQYF,TGTGCCAGCAGCTCTACAGGGACAGCCTACGAGCAGTACTTC
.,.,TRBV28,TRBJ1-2,CASSLLPTVSYGYTF,TGTGCCAGCAGTTTACTGCCAACAGTTTCCTATGGCTACACCTTC
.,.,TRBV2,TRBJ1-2,CASRTGNYGYTF,TGTGCCAGCAGAACAGGGAACTATGGCTACACCTTC
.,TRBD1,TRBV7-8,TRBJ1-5,CASSLLGTGGLLPQHF,TGTGCCAGCAGCTTACTCGGGACAGGGGGCCTATTGCCCCAGCATTTT
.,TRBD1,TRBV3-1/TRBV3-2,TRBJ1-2,CASSQRQGHYGYTF,TGTGCCAGCAGCCAACGACAGGGACACTATGGCTACACCTTC
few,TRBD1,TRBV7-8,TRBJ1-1,CASSLDRRTGEGAFF,TGTGCCAGCAGCTTAGACCGCCGGACAGGGGAGGGAGCTTTCTTT
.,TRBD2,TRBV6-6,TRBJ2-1,CASTRTSGTESSYNEQFF,TGTGCCAGCACTCGAACTAGCGGGACCGAGAGCTCCTACAATGAGCAGTTCTTC
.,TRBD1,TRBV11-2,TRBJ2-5,CASSHTTGGTETQYF,TGTGCCAGCAGCCACACGACAGGGGGCACAGAGACCCAGTACTTC
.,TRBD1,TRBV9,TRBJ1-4,CASSLGQGVEKLFF,TGTGCCAGCAGCCTGGGACAGGGGGTGGAGAAACTGTTTTTT
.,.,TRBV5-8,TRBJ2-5,CASSQKSGTLETQYF,TGTGCCAGCAGCCAAAAGTCCGGGACACTTGAGACCCAGTACTTC
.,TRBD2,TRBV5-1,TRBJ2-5,CASSLEGSGGDETQYF,TGCGCCAGCAGCTTGGAGGGTAGCGGGGGAGATGAGACCCAGTACTTC
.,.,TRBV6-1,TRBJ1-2,CASSEAGGGFRGYTF,TGTGCCAGCAGTGAAGCGGGAGGGGGGTTTAGAGGCTACACCTTC
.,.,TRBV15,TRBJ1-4,CATSRKALLGGSNEKLFF,TGTGCCACCAGCAGAAAGGCCCTTTTAGGGGGAAGTAATGAAAAACTGTTTTTT
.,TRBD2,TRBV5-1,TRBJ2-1,CASSPGLAGGGEQFF,TGCGCCAGCAGCCCCGGACTAGCGGGGGGGGGTGAGCAGTTCTTC
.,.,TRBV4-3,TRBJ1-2,CASSQGQNYGYTF,TGCGCCAGCAGCCAAGGTCAAAACTATGGCTACACCTTC
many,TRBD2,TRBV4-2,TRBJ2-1,CASSQVGESSGGAREQFF,TGTGCCAGCAGCCAAGTTGGGGAAAGCAGCGGGGGGGCCCGGGAGCAGTTCTTC
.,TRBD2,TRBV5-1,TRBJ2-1,CASSLVSGRWDEQFF,TGCGCCAGCAGCTTGGTTAGCGGGAGGTGGGATGAGCAGTTCTTC
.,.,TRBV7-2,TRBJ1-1,CASRRGGNTEAFF,TGTGCCAGCAGGCGGGGGGGGAACACTGAAGCTTTCTTT
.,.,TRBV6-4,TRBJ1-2,CASSESVQGMYYGYTF,TGTGCCAGCAGTGAATCCGTCCAGGGGATGTACTATGGCTACACCTTC
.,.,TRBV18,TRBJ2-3,CASSPQQVSSSTDTQYF,TGTGCCAGCTCACCGCAACAGGTCAGCTCTAGCACAGATACGCAGTATTTT
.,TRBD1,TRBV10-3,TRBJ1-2,CAISEDRVDGYTF,TGTGCCATCAGTGAGGACAGGGTAGATGGCTACACCTTC
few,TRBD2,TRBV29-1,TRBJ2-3,CSAGGAGSDTQYF,TGCAGCGCTGGAGGAGCGGGATCTGATACGCAGTATTTT
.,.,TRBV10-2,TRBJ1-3,CASRQALAPGNTIYF,TGCGCCAGTAGACAGGCTCTGGCTCCCGGAAACACCATATATTTT
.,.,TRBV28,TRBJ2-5,CASSFPGLQETQYF,TGTGCCAGCAGTTTTCCGGGGTTGCAAGAGACCCAGTACTTC
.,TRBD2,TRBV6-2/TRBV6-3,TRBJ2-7,CASSYPAGTRHYEQYF,TGTGCCAGCAGTTACCCCGCGGGGACTAGACACTACGAGCAGTACTTC
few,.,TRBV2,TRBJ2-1,CASMTERSYYNEQFF,TGTGCCAGCATGACGGAGAGAAGTTACTACAATGAGCAGTTCTTC
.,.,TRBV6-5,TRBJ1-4,CASSSGRGRNEKLFF,TGTGCCAGCAGTTCAGGAAGGGGCAGGAATGAAAAACTGTTTTTT
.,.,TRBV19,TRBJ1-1,CASKAGGAGTEAFF,TGTGCCAGTAAGGCCGGGGGAGCGGGTACTGAAGCTTTCTTT
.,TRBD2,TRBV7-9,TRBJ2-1,CASSPRTSGSRNEQFF,TGTGCCAGCAGCCCCAGGACTAGCGGGAGCAGGAATGAGCAGTTCTTC
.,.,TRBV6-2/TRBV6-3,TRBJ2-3,CASSYGGRGANTDTQYF,TGTGCCAGCAGTTACGGGGGCCGGGGGGCCAACACAGATACGCAGTATTTT
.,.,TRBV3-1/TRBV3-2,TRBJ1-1,CASSQFVAGGSEAFF,TGTGCCAGCAGCCAATTCGTGGCGGGGGGCTCTGAAGCTTTCTTT
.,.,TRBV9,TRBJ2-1,CASSVDPSNYNEQFF,TGTGCCAGCAGCGTGGATCCTAGCAACTACAATGAGCAGTTCTTC
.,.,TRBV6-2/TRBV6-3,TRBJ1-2,CASSQGIKESGYTF,TGTGCCAGCAGCCAGGGGATTAAGGAATCTGGCTACACCTTC
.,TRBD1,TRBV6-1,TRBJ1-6,CASSGGTGLSYNSPLHF,TGTGCCAGCAGTGGCGGGACAGGCCTCTCCTATAATTCACCCCTCCACTTT
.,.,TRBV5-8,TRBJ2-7,CASSQRGGEQYF,TGTGCCAGCAGCCAGAGAGGAGGGGAGCAGTACTTC
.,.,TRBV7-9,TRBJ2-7,CASSPRESYEQYF,TGTGCCAGCAGCCCCAGGGAAAGCTACGAGCAGTACTTC
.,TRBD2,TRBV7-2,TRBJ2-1,CASSARGDPYNEQFF,TGTGCCAGCAGCGCACGGGGGGACCCCTACAATGAGCAGTTCTTC
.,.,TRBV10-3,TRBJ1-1,CATSGVGSTEAFF,TGTGCCACCTCAGGGGTAGGGAGCACTGAAGCTTTCTTT
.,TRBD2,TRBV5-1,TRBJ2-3,CASSRPLGLAPHIRDTQYF,TGCGCCAGCAGCCGACCCTTGGGACTAGCTCCCCATATACGAGATACGCAGTATTTT
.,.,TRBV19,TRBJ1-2,CASSPRGTVNYGYTF,TGTGCCAGTAGTCCCCGGGGGACGGTTAACTATGGCTACACCTTC
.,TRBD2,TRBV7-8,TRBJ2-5,CASSRDRAGAPRETQYF,TGTGCCAGCAGCCGAGACCGAGCGGGAGCCCCCAGAGAGACCCAGTACTTC
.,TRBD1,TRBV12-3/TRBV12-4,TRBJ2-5,CASSSYRGETQYF,TGTGCCAGCAGTAGCTACAGGGGAGAGACCCAGTACTTC
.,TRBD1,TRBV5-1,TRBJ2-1,CASSLARGFWFF,TGCGCCAGCAGCTTGGCCAGGGGGTTCTGGTTCTTC
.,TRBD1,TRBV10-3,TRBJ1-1,CAISGGQLNTEAFF,TGTGCCATCAGTGGGGGACAGCTGAACACTGAAGCTTTCTTT
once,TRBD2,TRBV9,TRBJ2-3,CASSVASGSMGDTQYF,TGTGCCAGCAGCGTAGCTAGCGGGAGTATGGGAGATACGCAGTATTTT
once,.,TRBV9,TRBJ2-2,CASSVGPSSLAGELFF,TGTGCCAGCAGCGTAGGACCCTCTAGCTTGGCCGGGGAGCTGTTTTTT
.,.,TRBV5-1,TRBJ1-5,CASSLEAGNQPQHF,TGCGCCAGCAGCTTGGAAGCGGGAAATCAGCCCCAGCATTTT
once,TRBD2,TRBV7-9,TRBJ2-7,CASGLGSGRVSEQYF,TGTGCCAGCGGCCTGGGGAGCGGGAGGGTTAGCGAGCAGTACTTC
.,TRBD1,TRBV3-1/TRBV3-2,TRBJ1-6,CASGDRGNKNSPLHF,TGTGCCAGCGGAGACAGGGGAAACAAAAATTCACCCCTCCACTTT
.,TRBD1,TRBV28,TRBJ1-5,CASSLLGQGNQPQHF,TGTGCCAGCAGCCTCCTAGGACAGGGCAATCAGCCCCAGCATTTT